This T cell receptor (beta chain) was found in a study of blood T cell repertoires in COVID-19. Study background: T cells, B-cell-depleted T cells, or PBMCs supplied cDNA or gDNA.

As processed by the authors: Reference gene primer amplification gave nucleated cell count estimates. The assay was immunoSEQ multiplex PCR, and TCRdb's table has in-frame clones only and misses some. Clonal size and the V and J genes are those of that table, whereas D and trimming came from the DNA. Of tens of thousands of clones in the sample, 80% to 90% were seen once. J gave up 6 bases and V 10 bases, and 10 bases lay outside the gene matches. The CDR3 totals 14 residues. Germline V lookup: CDR1 KGHDR, CDR2 SFDVKD. Seattle enrolled patients during active infection and tracked them longitudinally. This sequence originates from a woman aged 55 to 70 with COVID-19, enrolled during active disease. Sequencing input: peripheral blood. This sequence joins TRBV24-1 and TRBJ2-2; TRBD1 aligns across 7 bases. The CDR3 nucleotides are TGTGCCACAACCGGGACAGCCTCCCCCGGGGAGCTGTTTTTT. This gives the protein CATTGTASPGELFF.